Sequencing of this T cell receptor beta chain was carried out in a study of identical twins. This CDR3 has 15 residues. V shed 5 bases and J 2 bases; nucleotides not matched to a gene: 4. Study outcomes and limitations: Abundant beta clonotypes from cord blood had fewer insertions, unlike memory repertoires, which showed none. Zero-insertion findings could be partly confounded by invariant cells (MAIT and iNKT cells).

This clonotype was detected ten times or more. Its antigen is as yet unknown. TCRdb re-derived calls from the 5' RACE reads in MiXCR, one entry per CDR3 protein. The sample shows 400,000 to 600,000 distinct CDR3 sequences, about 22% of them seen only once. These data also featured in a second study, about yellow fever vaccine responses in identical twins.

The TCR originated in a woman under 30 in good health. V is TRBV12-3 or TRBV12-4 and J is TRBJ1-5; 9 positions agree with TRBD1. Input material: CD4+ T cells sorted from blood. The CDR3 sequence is CASSTGGPGNQPQHF. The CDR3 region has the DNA TGTGCCAGCAGTACAGGGGGCCCCGGCAATCAGCCCCAGCATTTT.